The 29 T cell receptor beta chains reported below all come from one sample, sequenced in a study of T cell clonotyping in hematopoietic cell transplantation. Profiling relied on immunoSEQ multiplex PCR, and the TCRdb table lists in-frame clones only, not all of them. The sample lists about 9,400 clones, over 60% occurring once. This specimen was PBMCs, taken 180 days after allogeneic stem cell transplant. These TCRs come from a male patient in his 40s who had an allogeneic stem cell transplant from a related donor, so the T cells may come from the graft donor. Some clones in this sample may be carry-over from other donors' samples.

The rearrangement uses TRBV7-2 and TRBJ1-6; no definite D call. The CDR3 consists of 16 residues. The V gene lost 5 bases and the J gene lost 0 bases, with 11 bases spanning the gap. CDR1 SGHTA and CDR2 FQGNSA come from the germline V gene. This chain's CDR3 is CASSRTESSYNSPLHF. DNA for the CDR3: TGTGCCAGCAGCCGGACGGAGAGCTCCTATAATTCACCCCTCCACTTT.

This clone occurred once. For the CDR3, the DNA is TGTGCCACCTCTCCCTCCTACGAGCAGTACTTC. It translates to CATSPSYEQYF. The chain combines TRBV27 with TRBJ2-7; D call uncertain. The length of the CDR3 is 11 residues. Trimming cost V 10 bases and J 0 bases, with 7 bases left between them. Germline V CDR1 and CDR2: MNHEY, SMNVEV (reference sequence).

CDR3: CAWSQGTSGNTIYF. The DNA of the CDR3 is TGTGCCTGGAGTCAGGGCACCTCTGGAAACACCATATATTTT. The chain has TRBV30 and TRBJ1-3; D perhaps matches TRBD1 (5 bases). Looked up from germline, CDR1 is GTSNPN and CDR2 is SVGIG (reference sequence). The ends were cut back, 2 bases at V and 0 bases at J, with 8 bases in the middle. This CDR3 contains 14 residues.

In this sample, this clone turned up a few times. V and J are TRBV7-2 and TRBJ1-5, with no clear D. The V gene's germline CDR1 is SGHTA and CDR2 FQGNSA. The ends were cut back, 1 base at V and 0 bases at J, with 10 bases in the middle. The CDR3 contains 16 residues. The CDR3 bases are TGTGCCAGCAGCTTAGGGTTAGGTTATAGCAATCAGCCCCAGCATTTT. Translating it yields CASSLGLGYSNQPQHF.

This chain joins TRBV11-2 and TRBJ2-7; D is uncertain. The CDR3 is 15 residues long. CDR1 and CDR2 from the germline V gene are SGHAT and FQNNGV. V was cut by 0 bases and J by 0 bases, with 9 bases left in between. In DNA form, the CDR3 reads TGTGCCAGCAGCTTAGAGCTTCATAGCTCCTACGAGCAGTACTTC. Amino acid sequence: CASSLELHSSYEQYF.

The V gene is TRBV10-3, the J gene TRBJ1-6; 9 bases align to TRBD1. Trimming removed 6 bases from V and 9 bases from J; junction bases left unmatched: 6. Looked up from germline, CDR1 is ENHRY and CDR2 is SYGVKD. This CDR3 spans 14 amino acids. CDR3 sequence (DNA): TGTGCCATCAGCCCCGGGACAGGGACTTCACCCCTCCACTTT. This gives the protein CAISPGTGTSPLHF.

The rearrangement links TRBV27 to TRBJ2-3; D perhaps matches TRBD1 (6 bases). V was trimmed by 10 bases and J by 5 bases, leaving 16 bases between them. The V gene's germline CDR1 is MNHEY and CDR2 SMNVEV (reference sequence). The CDR3 has 13 residues. CDR3 nucleotide sequence: TGTGCCACCTTGGGCAGGACAGAAGATACGCAGTATTTT. This codes for CATLGRTEDTQYF.

The CDR3, as DNA: TGTGCCAGCAGTCCACTAGCGGGGGGGCCCCATGAGCAGTTCTTC. The encoded protein is CASSPLAGGPHEQFF. The rearrangement uses TRBV6-5 and TRBJ2-1; TRBD2 agrees at 13 bases. V lost 5 bases to trimming and J lost 8 bases; unmatched junction nucleotides: 6. The CDR3 is made up of 15 amino acids. The germline V gene encodes CDR1 MNHEY and CDR2 SVGAGI.

The chain joins TRBV7-3 to TRBJ1-1; the D is unclear. The V end lost 2 bases, the J end lost 0 bases, and 4 bases lay between the germline ends. Germline CDR1 is SGHTA and CDR2 is FQGTGA. CDR3 size: 13 residues. DNA of the CDR3: TGTGCCAGCAGCTTATACATGAACACTGAAGCTTTCTTT. It is translated as CASSLYMNTEAFF.

This chain uses TRBV4-2 with TRBJ2-3, with 10 positions matching TRBD2. This CDR3 contains 16 residues. V shed 0 bases and J 3 bases; nucleotides not matched to a gene: 3. Germline assignment: CDR1 LGHNA and CDR2 YNFKEQ. The CDR3 spells CASSQDLGLATDTQYF. The CDR3 DNA reads TGTGCCAGCAGCCAAGATCTGGGACTAGCGACAGATACGCAGTATTTT.

The CDR3 loop reads CASSSPGQIPNTEAFF. The CDR3 nucleotides are TGTGCCAGCAGTTCCCCGGGACAGATACCGAACACTGAAGCTTTCTTT. The rearrangement joins TRBV28 to TRBJ1-1; 7 bases match TRBD1. Germline lookup yields CDR1 MDHEN and CDR2 SYDVKM. There are 16 residues in the CDR3. V trimming: 4 bases; J trimming: 1 base; junction bases outside the gene matches: 9.

V is TRBV18 and J is TRBJ1-3, with no clear D. CDR1 is KGHSH and CDR2 is LQKENI in the germline V gene. Deletions cut 6 bases from V and 0 bases from J, with 12 bases between. The CDR3 is made up of 15 amino acids. The CDR3 region has the DNA TGTGCCAGCTCCGGTGCGCCGAGCTCTGGAAACACCATATATTTT. Translated, it gives CASSGAPSSGNTIYF.

The V and J genes are TRBV4-2 and TRBJ1-1, with D hard to call. The germline V gene encodes CDR1 LGHNA and CDR2 YNFKEQ. Trimming removed 0 bases at V and 1 base at J, with 9 bases between. The CDR3 is made up of 15 amino acids. The CDR3 sequence is CASSQEVLRNTEAFF. Written as DNA, the CDR3 is TGTGCCAGCAGCCAAGAAGTTCTCAGGAACACTGAAGCTTTCTTT.

The genes are TRBV7-6 and TRBJ2-7, with D maybe TRBD2 (7 bases). CDR1 and CDR2 from the germline V gene are SGHVS and FNYEAQ. Trimming pared 5 bases from V and 4 bases from J, leaving 18 bases between. The CDR3 contains 15 residues. This CDR3 is CASSPLGGGAYEQYF. As DNA, the CDR3 is TGTGCCAGCAGCCCCCTGGGGGGGGGCGCTTACGAGCAGTACTTC.

This clone was recorded only once. The rearrangement joins TRBV2 to TRBJ1-2; D is unresolved. Looked up from germline, CDR1 is SNHLY and CDR2 is FYNNEI. Trimming took off 3 bases at V and 8 bases at J, with 13 bases between the two ends. This CDR3 region has 13 residues. CDR3: CASSERAGRGYTF. In DNA form, the CDR3 reads TGTGCCAGCAGTGAGAGGGCAGGTCGAGGCTACACCTTC.

This chain links TRBV25-1 with TRBJ2-7, with a weak D call TRBD2 (5 bases). CDR1 MGHDK and CDR2 SYGVNS come from the germline V gene. The length of the CDR3 is 14 residues. With 2 bases removed from V and 2 bases from J, the gap between germline ends came to 10 bases. The chain's CDR3 is CASSEEDGAYEQYF. CDR3 sequence (DNA): TGTGCCAGCAGTGAAGAGGACGGGGCCTACGAGCAGTACTTC.

This sequence joins TRBV6-5 and TRBJ2-1; D perhaps matches TRBD2 (5 bases). V lost 7 bases to trimming and J lost 8 bases, with 18 bases between them. The CDR3 has 14 residues. Germline V gene data show CDR1 as MNHEY and CDR2 as SVGAGI. Here the CDR3 reads CASNLLVEFYEQFF. The CDR3, as DNA: TGTGCCAGCAACCTACTAGTCGAGTTCTATGAGCAGTTCTTC.

Only a few counts were recorded for this clone. A read error may account for a junction end that differs from germline. CDR3 protein: CASSLGDGRAGELFF. As DNA, the CDR3 is TGTGCTAGCAGCTTAGGTGACGGGAGGGCCGGGGAGCTGTTTTTT. This sequence joins TRBV7-7 and TRBJ2-2; 8 nucleotides line up with TRBD2. The germline gives CDR1 SSHAT, CDR2 FNYEAQ (reference sequence). The CDR3 runs 15 residues.

In DNA form, the CDR3 reads TGCGCCAGCAGCCAGGGAGGCTCTAGCGGATCCTACGAGCAGTACTTC. It specifies CASSQGGSSGSYEQYF. The V and J genes are TRBV4-1 and TRBJ2-7; 7 bases map to TRBD2. Germline CDR1 MGHRA, CDR2 YSYEKL. V shed 3 bases, J shed 1 base, and the junction held 9 bases outside the gene matches. This CDR3 has 16 amino acids.

The rearrangement joins TRBV5-1 to TRBJ1-1; D is unresolved. The CDR3 runs 14 residues. The germline gives CDR1 SGHRS, CDR2 YFSETQ. Trimming cost V 0 bases and J 0 bases, with 6 bases left between them. DNA for the CDR3: TGCGCCAGCAGCTTGGGGGATATGAACACTGAAGCTTTCTTT. Amino acids: CASSLGDMNTEAFF.

The V call is TRBV27, the J call TRBJ2-5; no clear D gene. Trimming stripped 6 bases from V and 2 bases from J, with 10 bases between. The germline gives CDR1 MNHEY, CDR2 SMNVEV (reference sequence). The CDR3 consists of 13 residues. CDR3 coding DNA: TGTGCCAGCAGCCCCGTGAGACAAGAGACCCAGTACTTC. Its translation is CASSPVRQETQYF.

The CDR3: CASSPSREQPQHF. In DNA form, the CDR3 reads TGTGCCAGCTCACCATCGAGGGAACAGCCCCAGCATTTT. The rearrangement joins TRBV18 to TRBJ1-5; no firm D call. CDR1 is KGHSH, CDR2 LQKENI, per germline. V was pared by 2 bases and J by 7 bases, with 9 bases between. The CDR3 is 13 residues long.

The chain has TRBV10-2 and TRBJ1-5; no firm D call. Trimming took off 3 bases at V and 6 bases at J, with 6 bases between the two ends. The CDR3 extends over 12 amino acids. The germline CDR1 and CDR2 sequences are WSHSY and SAAADI. Here the CDR3 reads CASSDSSQPQHF. CDR3 nucleotides: TGCGCCAGCAGTGATTCTTCTCAGCCCCAGCATTTT.

The rearrangement links TRBV9 to TRBJ1-3; D ambiguous. The CDR3 contains 13 residues. The V end lost 0 bases, the J end lost 5 bases, and 6 bases lay between the germline ends. The germline CDR1 and CDR2 sequences are SGDLS and YYNGEE. CDR3 in amino acids: CASSVGARNTIYF. CDR3 sequence (DNA): TGTGCCAGCAGCGTAGGGGCCCGAAACACCATATATTTT.

The CDR3 sequence is CASSSFRGASTDTQYF. CDR3 nucleotide sequence: TGTGCCAGCAGCTCCTTCAGGGGGGCGAGCACAGATACGCAGTATTTT. The gene calls are TRBV13 and TRBJ2-3; tentatively, D is TRBD1 (7 bases). From germline, CDR1 is PRHDT and CDR2 FYEKMQ (reference sequence). The length of the CDR3 is 16 residues. The germline V and J ends were trimmed by 4 bases and 0 bases, with 14 bases remaining between them.

The chain has TRBV5-1 and TRBJ2-3; TRBD1 aligns across 8 bases. The CDR3 totals 15 residues. V was pared by 0 bases and J by 5 bases, with 5 bases of the junction left unmatched. Germline lookup yields CDR1 SGHRS and CDR2 YFSETQ. The chain's CDR3 is CASSLGTGQGDTQYF. DNA for the CDR3: TGCGCCAGCAGCTTGGGGACAGGGCAGGGAGATACGCAGTATTTT.

CDR3 nucleotide sequence: TGTGCCAGCAGCTTCTTTTCTCCCGGGACCCTCCACTTT. As protein: CASSFFSPGTLHF. The rearrangement links TRBV11-2 to TRBJ1-6; D remains ambiguous. The CDR3 length is 13 residues. The germline V gene encodes CDR1 SGHAT and CDR2 FQNNGV. V shed 3 bases and J shed 14 bases, with 14 bases lying between them.

This clone was detected a few times. This chain links TRBV19 with TRBJ1-1; 7 nucleotides line up with TRBD1. Germline V lookup: CDR1 LNHDA, CDR2 SQIVND (reference sequence). The CDR3 contains 14 residues. Trimming at V came to 7 bases and at J to 4 bases, leaving 9 bases not matched to a gene. Here the CDR3 DNA reads TGTGCCAGTATAGGGGGCGCGATGGGCACTGAAGCTTTCTTT. Translated: CASIGGAMGTEAFF.

This sequence joins TRBV28 and TRBJ2-7; D is possibly TRBD1 (5 bases). Germline-derived CDR1 and CDR2 are MDHEN and SYDVKM. V gave up 4 bases and J gave up 2 bases, with 9 bases separating them. This CDR3 region has 13 residues. CDR3 protein: CASSSTETYEQYF. Written as DNA, the CDR3 is TGTGCCAGCAGTTCGACAGAAACCTACGAGCAGTACTTC.